This T cell receptor beta chain was recovered during a study of blood T cell repertoires in COVID-19. At the level of the study: PBMCs, B-cell-depleted T cells, or T cells were the source of the cDNA or gDNA that made up the material.

The germline V gene has CDR1 SNHLY and CDR2 FYNNEI. This CDR3 has 15 residues. After removal of 6 bases from V and 2 bases from J, the junction contained 5 bases not matched to a gene. Authors' data handling: Amplification from reference gene primers served as the basis for estimated nucleated cell counts. Clones were read by immunoSEQ multiplex PCR, and TCRdb kept only the in-frame ones, dropping some. V and J calls and clone size are as listed in that table; D and trimming were resolved from the DNA. The top ten hold approximately 2% of the sample, which has 200,000 to 300,000 clones, 75% to 90% seen once.

The sample was peripheral blood. The chain combines TRBV2 with TRBJ2-7; 12 nucleotides match TRBD1. This clonotype was sampled from a man aged 30-40 years with active or convalescent COVID-19. The CDR3 nucleotides are TGTGCCAGCAGATCGGGACAGGGGGCGGCCTACGAGCAGTACTTC. It translates to CASRSGQGAAYEQYF.